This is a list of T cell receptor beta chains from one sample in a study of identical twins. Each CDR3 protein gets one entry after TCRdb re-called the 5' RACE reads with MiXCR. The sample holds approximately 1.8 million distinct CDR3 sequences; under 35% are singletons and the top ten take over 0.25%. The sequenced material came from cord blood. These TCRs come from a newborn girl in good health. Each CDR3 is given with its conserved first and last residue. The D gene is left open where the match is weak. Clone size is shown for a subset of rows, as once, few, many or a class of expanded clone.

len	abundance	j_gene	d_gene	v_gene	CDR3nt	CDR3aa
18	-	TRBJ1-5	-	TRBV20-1	TGCAGTGCTAGAGACCTAACCGACCATGGAGGATACGGTCAGCCCCAGCATTTT	CSARDLTDHGGYGQPQHF
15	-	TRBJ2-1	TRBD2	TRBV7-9	TGTGCCAGCAGCCCCGGACTAGGGTTCAGGATTGAGCAGTTCTTC	CASSPGLGFRIEQFF
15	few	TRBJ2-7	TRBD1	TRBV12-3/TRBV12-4	TGTGCCAGCAGTTTCTCGGACAGGGAATCCTACGAGCAGTACTTC	CASSFSDRESYEQYF
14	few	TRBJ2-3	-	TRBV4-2	TGTGCCAGCAGCCAAGCCTGGGGGCCAGATACGCAGTATTTT	CASSQAWGPDTQYF
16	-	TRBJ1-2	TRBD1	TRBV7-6	TGTGCCAACAGCTTAACCACAGGGGACCCCTCCTATGGCTACACCTTC	CANSLTTGDPSYGYTF
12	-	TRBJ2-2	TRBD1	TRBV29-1	TGCAGCGGGACAGGGGACACCGGGGAGCTGTTTTTT	CSGTGDTGELFF
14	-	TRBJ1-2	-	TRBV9	TGTGCCAGCAGCTTGCAACAGTACAACTATGGCTACACCTTC	CASSLQQYNYGYTF
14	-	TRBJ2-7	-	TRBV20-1	TGCAGTGCTAGGGGGGCGGGGAGCTCCTACGAGCAGTACTTC	CSARGAGSSYEQYF
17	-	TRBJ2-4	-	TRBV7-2	TGTGCCAGCAGCTTAAACGCTGGCCAGAGGGCCGAAAACATTCAGTACTTC	CASSLNAGQRAENIQYF
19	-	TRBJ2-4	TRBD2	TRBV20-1	TGCAGTGCTAGGGTTCTAGCGGGAGGGCGGGTTTTAGCCAAAAACATTCAGTACTTC	CSARVLAGGRVLAKNIQYF
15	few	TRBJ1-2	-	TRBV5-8	TGTGCCAGCACCGCCGGACCCCGGGGGAACTATGGCTACACCTTC	CASTAGPRGNYGYTF
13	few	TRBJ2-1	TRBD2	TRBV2	TGTGCCAGCAGAATGGGGACTAGCAATGAGCAGTTCTTC	CASRMGTSNEQFF
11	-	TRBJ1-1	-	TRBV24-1	TGTGCCACCAGTGATTCCGCTGAAGCTTTCTTT	CATSDSAEAFF
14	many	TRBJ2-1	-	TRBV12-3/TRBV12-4	TGTGCCAGCAGTTTCCTAGCGTTCTACAATGAGCAGTTCTTC	CASSFLAFYNEQFF
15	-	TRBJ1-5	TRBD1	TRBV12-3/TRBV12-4	TGTGCCAGCAGCCCTGACAGGGGGCAGGCTCAGCCCCAGCATTTT	CASSPDRGQAQPQHF
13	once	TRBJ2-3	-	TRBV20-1	TGCAGTGCTTCAGGGGCCCCGGGAGATACGCAGTATTTT	CSASGAPGDTQYF
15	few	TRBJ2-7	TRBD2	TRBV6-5	TGTGCCAGCAGTTACTTGGCTAGCGGGTACCACGAGCAGTACTTC	CASSYLASGYHEQYF
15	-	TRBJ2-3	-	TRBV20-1	TGCAGTGCTAGCCCGTCGGGCTTCCTCACAGATACGCAGTATTTT	CSASPSGFLTDTQYF
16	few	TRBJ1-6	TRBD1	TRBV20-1	TGCAGTGCCCAAGACAGGGGGCTGACCTATAATTCACCCCCCCACTTT	CSAQDRGLTYNSPPHF
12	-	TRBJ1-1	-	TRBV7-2	TGTGCCAACAGCTTAAGGTACACTGAAGCTTTCTTT	CANSLRYTEAFF
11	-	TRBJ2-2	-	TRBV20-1	TGCAGTGCTAGAGTAATCGGGGAGCTGTTTTTT	CSARVIGELFF
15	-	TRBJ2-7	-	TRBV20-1	TGCAGTGCTACCGCCGGGACCGCACCCTGCAATGAGCAGTACTTC	CSATAGTAPCNEQYF
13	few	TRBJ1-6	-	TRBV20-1	TGCAGTGCTAGAGTTAGGCCGAATTCACCCCTCCACTTT	CSARVRPNSPLHF
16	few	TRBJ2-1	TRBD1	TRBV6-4	TGTGCCAGCAGTGACTCGGACAGGGGGCGGTACAATGAGCAGTTCTTC	CASSDSDRGRYNEQFF
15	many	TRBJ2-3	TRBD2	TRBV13	TGTGCCAGCAGCTTGACTAGCTGGCGCACAGATACGCAGTATTTT	CASSLTSWRTDTQYF
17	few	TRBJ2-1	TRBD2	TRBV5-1	TGCGCCAGCAGCCCCTTTCGCCACCGGGAGGAAGTCTATGAGCAGTTCTTC	CASSPFRHREEVYEQFF
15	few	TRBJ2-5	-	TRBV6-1	TGTGCCAGCAGTGAAAAGAGGACAGTCAGAGAGACCCAGTACTTC	CASSEKRTVRETQYF
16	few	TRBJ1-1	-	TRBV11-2	TGTGCCAGCAGCTTTTCGGGGGGCAGACTGAACACTGAAGCTTTCTTT	CASSFSGGRLNTEAFF
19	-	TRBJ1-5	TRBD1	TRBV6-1	TGTGCCAGCAGTAGGGAACAGGGGCCCCAAACATATAGCAATCAGCCCCAGCATTTT	CASSREQGPQTYSNQPQHF
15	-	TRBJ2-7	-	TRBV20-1	TGCAGTGCTAGAAGTCCCCGGGACACGACCTACGAGCAGTACTTC	CSARSPRDTTYEQYF
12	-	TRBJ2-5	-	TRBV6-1	TGTGCCAGCAGTAGAATAAACTACAAGCAGTACTTC	CASSRINYKQYF
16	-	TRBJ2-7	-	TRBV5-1	TGCGCCAGCAGCTTGGCGGACACAGAGTTCTACAATGAGCAGTACTTC	CASSLADTEFYNEQYF
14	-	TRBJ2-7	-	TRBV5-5	TGTGCCAGCAGCTTGGGGGGTATGGGCTACGAGCAGTACTTC	CASSLGGMGYEQYF
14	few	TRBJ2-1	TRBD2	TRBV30	TGTGCCTGGACCCCTAGCGGGGCCTACAATGAGCAGTTCTTC	CAWTPSGAYNEQFF
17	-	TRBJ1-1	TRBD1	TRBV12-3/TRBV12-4	TGTGCCAGCAGTTTTGACAGGGTCAGGGGTAGTTTCACTGAAGCTTTCTTT	CASSFDRVRGSFTEAFF
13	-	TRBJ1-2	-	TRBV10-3	TGTGCCATCAATGGACAAGGGATCTATGGCTACACCTTC	CAINGQGIYGYTF
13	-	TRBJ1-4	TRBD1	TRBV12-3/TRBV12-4	TGTGCCAGCATGCAGGGGGCGAATGAAAAACTGTTTTTT	CASMQGANEKLFF
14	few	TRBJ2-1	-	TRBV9	TGTGCCAGCAGCGTAGTCGGTATATCAAATGAGCAGTTCTTC	CASSVVGISNEQFF
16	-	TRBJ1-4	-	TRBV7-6	TGTGCCAGCAGCTTAGAACCTTCAGGGGTTAGAGAAAAACTGTTTTTT	CASSLEPSGVREKLFF
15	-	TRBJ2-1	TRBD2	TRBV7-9	TGTGCCAGCAGATCAGAGACTAGCGGGTACAATGAGCAGTTCTTC	CASRSETSGYNEQFF
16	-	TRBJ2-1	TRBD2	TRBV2	TGTGCCAGCAGTGAGGAGCACGGGACTAGGAACAATGAGCAGTTCTTC	CASSEEHGTRNNEQFF
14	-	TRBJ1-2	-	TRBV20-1	TGCAGTGTCTATCATATGGCGATCAACTATGGCTACACCTTC	CSVYHMAINYGYTF
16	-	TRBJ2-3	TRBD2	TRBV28	TGTGCCAGCAGTCCCCTCGGGCGGGAGCATGAAGATACGCAGTATTTT	CASSPLGREHEDTQYF
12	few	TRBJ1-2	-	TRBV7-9	TGTGCCAGCAGCTTAGGGGACACTGGCTACACCTTC	CASSLGDTGYTF
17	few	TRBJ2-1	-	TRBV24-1	TGTGCCACCAGTGATTTGGGGGGTCCTACCTCCTACAATGAGCAGTTCTTC	CATSDLGGPTSYNEQFF
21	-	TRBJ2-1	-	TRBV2	TGTGCCAGCAGTGATTTAAGGGGGGGGACTATAACCTTGAGCTCCTACAATGAGCAGTTCTTC	CASSDLRGGTITLSSYNEQFF
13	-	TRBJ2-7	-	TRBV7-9	TGTGCCAGTCTCCAGGGATCGGGGAATGAGCAGTACTTC	CASLQGSGNEQYF
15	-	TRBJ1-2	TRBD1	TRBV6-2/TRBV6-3	TGTGCCAGCAGACCAAGGGACAGGGGGAACTATGGCTACACCTTC	CASRPRDRGNYGYTF
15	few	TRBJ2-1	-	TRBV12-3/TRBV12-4	TGTGCCAGCAGTAAGTCGTTCGAGGTCTACAATGAGCAGTTCTTC	CASSKSFEVYNEQFF
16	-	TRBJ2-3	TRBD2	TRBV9	TGTGCCAGCAGCGTAGGTGGGCGGGGGGGCCCAGATACGCAGTATTTT	CASSVGGRGGPDTQYF
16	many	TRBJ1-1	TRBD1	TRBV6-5	TGTGCCAGCAGTTATAGGACAGGGGGCATGAACACTGAAGCTTTCTTT	CASSYRTGGMNTEAFF
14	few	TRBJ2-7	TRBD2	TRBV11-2	TGTGCCAGCAGCTCCCTCACGCTAGCGGGAGAGCAGTACTTC	CASSSLTLAGEQYF
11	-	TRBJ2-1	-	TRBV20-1	TGCAGTGCTACGCAGGGGAATGAGCAGTTCTTC	CSATQGNEQFF
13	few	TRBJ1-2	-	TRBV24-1	TGTGCCACCAGCGAGGGGGGTGGCTATGGCTACACCTTC	CATSEGGGYGYTF
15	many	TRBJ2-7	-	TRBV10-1	TGCGCCAGCAGTTCCATCGGGACGGATTCCTACGAGCAGTACTTC	CASSSIGTDSYEQYF